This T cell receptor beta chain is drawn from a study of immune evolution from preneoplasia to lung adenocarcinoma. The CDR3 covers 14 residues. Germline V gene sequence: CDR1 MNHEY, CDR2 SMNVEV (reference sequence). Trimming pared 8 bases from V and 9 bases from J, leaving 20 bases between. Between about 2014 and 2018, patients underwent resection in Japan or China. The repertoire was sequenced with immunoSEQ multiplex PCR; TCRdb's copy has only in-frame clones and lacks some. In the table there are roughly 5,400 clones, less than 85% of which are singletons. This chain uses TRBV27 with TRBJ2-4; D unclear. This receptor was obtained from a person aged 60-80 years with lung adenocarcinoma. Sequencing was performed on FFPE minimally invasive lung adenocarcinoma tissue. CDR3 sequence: CASSPEHKRIIQYF. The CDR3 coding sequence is TGTGCCAGCTCCCCAGAACACAAAAGAATCATTCAGTACTTC.